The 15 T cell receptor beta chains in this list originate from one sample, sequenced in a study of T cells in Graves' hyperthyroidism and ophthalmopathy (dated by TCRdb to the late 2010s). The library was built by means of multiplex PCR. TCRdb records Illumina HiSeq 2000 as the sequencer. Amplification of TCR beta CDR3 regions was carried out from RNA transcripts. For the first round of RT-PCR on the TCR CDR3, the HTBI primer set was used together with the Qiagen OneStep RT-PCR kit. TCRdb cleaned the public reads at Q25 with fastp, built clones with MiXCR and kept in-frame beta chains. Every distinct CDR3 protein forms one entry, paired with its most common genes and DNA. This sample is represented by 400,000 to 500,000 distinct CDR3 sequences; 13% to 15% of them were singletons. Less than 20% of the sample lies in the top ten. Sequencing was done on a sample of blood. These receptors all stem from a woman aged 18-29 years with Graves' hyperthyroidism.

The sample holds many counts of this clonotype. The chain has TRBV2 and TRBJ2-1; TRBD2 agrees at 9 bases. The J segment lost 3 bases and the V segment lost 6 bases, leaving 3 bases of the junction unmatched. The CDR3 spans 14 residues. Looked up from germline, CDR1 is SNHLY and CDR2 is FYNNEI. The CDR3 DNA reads TGTGCCAGCAGACCGACTAGCGGCTACAATGAGCAGTTCTTC. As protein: CASRPTSGYNEQFF.

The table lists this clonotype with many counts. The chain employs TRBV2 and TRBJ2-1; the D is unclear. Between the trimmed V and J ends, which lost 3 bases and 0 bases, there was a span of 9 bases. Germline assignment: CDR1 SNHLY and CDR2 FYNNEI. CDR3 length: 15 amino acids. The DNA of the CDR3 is TGTGCCAGCAGTGAGGTAGCCAGCTCCTACAATGAGCAGTTCTTC. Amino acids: CASSEVASSYNEQFF.

The CDR3: CASSEAGQRQETQYF. For the CDR3, the DNA is TGCGCCAGCAGTGAGGCCGGACAGCGACAAGAGACCCAGTACTTC. This rearrangement joins TRBV10-2 to TRBJ2-5, with D possibly TRBD1 on 6 matching bases. V was clipped by 2 bases and J by 2 bases, with 12 bases between them. This CDR3 comprises 15 residues. Germline V lookup: CDR1 WSHSY, CDR2 SAAADI.

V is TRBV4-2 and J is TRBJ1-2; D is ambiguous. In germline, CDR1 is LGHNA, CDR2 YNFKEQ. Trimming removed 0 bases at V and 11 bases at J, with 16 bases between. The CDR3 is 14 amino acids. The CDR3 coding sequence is TGTGCCAGCAGCCAAGAATTAACACCTCGATCTTACACCTTC. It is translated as CASSQELTPRSYTF.

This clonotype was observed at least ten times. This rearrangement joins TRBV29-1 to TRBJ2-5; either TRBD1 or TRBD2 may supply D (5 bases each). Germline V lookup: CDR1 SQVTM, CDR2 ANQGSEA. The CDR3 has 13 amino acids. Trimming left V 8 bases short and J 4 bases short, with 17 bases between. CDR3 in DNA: TGCAGCCGGCTGGGGGATGGTGGAGAGACCCAGTACTTC. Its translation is CSRLGDGGETQYF.

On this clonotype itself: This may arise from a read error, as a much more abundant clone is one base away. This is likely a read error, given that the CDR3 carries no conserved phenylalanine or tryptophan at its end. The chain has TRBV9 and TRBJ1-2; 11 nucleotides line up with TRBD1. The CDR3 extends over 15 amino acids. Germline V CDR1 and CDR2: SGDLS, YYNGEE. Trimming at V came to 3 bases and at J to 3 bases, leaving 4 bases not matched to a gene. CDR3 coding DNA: TGTGCCAGCAGCGGGGGGACAGGGGGACACTATGGCTACACCATC. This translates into CASSGGTGGHYGYTI.

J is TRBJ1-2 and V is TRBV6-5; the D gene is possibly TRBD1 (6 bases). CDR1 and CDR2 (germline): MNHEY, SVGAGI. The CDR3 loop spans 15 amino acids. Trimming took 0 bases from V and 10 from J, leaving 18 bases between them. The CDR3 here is CASSYSSIRTASYTF. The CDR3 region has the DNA TGTGCCAGCAGTTACTCCTCCATTAGGACAGCTTCCTACACCTTC.

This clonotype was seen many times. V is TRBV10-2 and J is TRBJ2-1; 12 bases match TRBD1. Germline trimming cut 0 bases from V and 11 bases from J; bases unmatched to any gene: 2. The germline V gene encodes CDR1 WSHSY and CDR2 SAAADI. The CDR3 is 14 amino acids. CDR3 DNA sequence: TGCGCCAGCAGTGAGTCGGGACAGGGGGCACAGCAGTTCTTC. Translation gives CASSESGQGAQQFF.

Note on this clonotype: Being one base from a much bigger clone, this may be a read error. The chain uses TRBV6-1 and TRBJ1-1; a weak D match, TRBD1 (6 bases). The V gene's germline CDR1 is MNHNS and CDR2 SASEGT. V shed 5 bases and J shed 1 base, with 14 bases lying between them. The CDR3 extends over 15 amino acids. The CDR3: CASSKGGRRNTEAFF. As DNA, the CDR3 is TGTGCCAGCAGTAAGGGGGGCAGACGGAACACTGAAGCTTTCTTT.

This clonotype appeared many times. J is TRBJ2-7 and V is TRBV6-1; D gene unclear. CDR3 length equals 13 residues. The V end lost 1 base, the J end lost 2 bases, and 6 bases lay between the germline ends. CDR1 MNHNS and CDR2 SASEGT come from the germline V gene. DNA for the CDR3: TGTGCCAGCAGTGAAGGCGGAACCTACGAGCAGTACGTC. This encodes CASSEGGTYEQYV.

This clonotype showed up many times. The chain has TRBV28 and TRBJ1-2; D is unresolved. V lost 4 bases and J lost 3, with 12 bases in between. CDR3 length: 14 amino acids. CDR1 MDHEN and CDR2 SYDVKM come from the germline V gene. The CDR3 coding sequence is TGTGCCAGCAGTTACCCCTCCGGATACTATGGCTACACCTTC. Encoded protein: CASSYPSGYYGYTF.

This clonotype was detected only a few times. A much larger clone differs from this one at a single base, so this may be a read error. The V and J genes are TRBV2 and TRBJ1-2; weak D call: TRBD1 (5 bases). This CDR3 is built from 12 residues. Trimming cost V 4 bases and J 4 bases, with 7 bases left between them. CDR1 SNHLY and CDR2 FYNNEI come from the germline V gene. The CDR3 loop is CASSGDPYGYTF. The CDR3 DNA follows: TGTGCCAGCAGTGGGGACCCCTATGGCTACACCTTC.

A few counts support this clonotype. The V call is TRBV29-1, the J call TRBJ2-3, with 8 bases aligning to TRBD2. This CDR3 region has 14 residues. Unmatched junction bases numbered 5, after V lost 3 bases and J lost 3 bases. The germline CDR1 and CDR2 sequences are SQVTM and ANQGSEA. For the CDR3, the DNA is TGCAGCGTTGACTCTAGCGGGTTGACAGATACGCAGTATTTT. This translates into CSVDSSGLTDTQYF.

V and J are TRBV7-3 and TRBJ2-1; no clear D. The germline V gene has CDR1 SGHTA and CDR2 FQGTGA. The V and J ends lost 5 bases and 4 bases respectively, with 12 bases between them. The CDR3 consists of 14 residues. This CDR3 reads CASSPINAYNEQFF. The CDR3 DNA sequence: TGTGCCAGCAGCCCGATCAACGCTTACAATGAGCAGTTCTTC.

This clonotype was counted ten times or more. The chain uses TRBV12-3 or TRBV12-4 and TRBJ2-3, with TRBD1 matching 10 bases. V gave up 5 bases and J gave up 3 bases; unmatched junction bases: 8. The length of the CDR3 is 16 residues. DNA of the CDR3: TGTGCCAGCAGTCGGGGACAGGGGCGGGTGACAGATACGCAGTATTTT. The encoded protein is CASSRGQGRVTDTQYF.